This T cell receptor (beta chain) was retrieved from a study of shared clonotypes between healthy human individuals. Profiling relied on immunoSEQ multiplex PCR, and the TCRdb table lists in-frame clones only, not all of them. The table includes more than 2,000,000 clones, around 90% detected once. Whole-study results and caveats: The donor pool, a small one, limited the genetic and exposure-history diversity represented.

Germline loops: CDR1 LNHDA, CDR2 SQIVND (reference sequence). Trimming removed 6 bases from V and 9 bases from J, with 9 bases in between. This CDR3 is 12 amino acids long. With regard to this clone: As yet, its antigen is unknown.

This TCR was sampled from a man between 18 and 35 years old in good health. What was sequenced was naive CD4+ T cells sorted from blood. Indicated subset: CD45RA+ positively selected. The chain joins TRBV19 to TRBJ1-6; D uncertain. The CDR3 coding sequence is TGTGCCAGTAGACCCATGGGTTCACCCCTCCACTTT. This gives the protein CASRPMGSPLHF.